This TCR beta chain was profiled in a study of CD8+ T cells in alopecia areata. General study points: Relative to mice, TCR sharing across patients was less clear, a difference possibly HLA-related. Researchers report lesional scalp, most notably alopecia totalis/universalis, outstripped normal scalp in clonality.

The V and J ends lost 5 bases and 5 bases, in that order; junction bases with no gene match: 11. CDR1 is ENHRY and CDR2 is SYGVKD in the germline V gene. CDR3 size: 16 residues. Following extraction, RNA underwent reverse transcription to cDNA, which served as the sequencing template. TCRdb's table, derived via immunoSEQ multiplex PCR, lists solely in-frame clones and lacks some. This table holds 90,000 to 130,000 clones, roughly 55% found once. Notes on this clone: Its antigen is not identified.

Specimen: NKG2D-low CD8+ T cells sorted from blood. This chain links TRBV10-3 with TRBJ1-1, with 10 bases that match TRBD1. The clonotype originates from a human donor with alopecia areata. CDR3 DNA: TGTGCCATCAGTTTCTCCGGGGACAGGGGAGGGACTGAAGCTTTCTTT. The encoded protein is CAISFSGDRGGTEAFF.